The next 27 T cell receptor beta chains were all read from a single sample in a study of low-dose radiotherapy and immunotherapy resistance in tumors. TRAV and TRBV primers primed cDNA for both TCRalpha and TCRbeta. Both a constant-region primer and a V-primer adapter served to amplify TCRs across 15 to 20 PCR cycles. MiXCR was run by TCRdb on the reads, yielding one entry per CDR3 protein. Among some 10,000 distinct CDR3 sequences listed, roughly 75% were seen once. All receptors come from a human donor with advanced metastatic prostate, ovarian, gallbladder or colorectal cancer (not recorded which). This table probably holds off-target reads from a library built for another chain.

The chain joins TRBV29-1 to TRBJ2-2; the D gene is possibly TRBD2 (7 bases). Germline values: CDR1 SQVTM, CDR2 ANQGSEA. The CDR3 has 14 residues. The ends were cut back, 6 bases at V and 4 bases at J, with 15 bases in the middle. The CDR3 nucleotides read TGCAGCGTAAACATAGGGGGGGGCACCGGGGAGCTGTTTTTT. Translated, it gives CSVNIGGGTGELFF.

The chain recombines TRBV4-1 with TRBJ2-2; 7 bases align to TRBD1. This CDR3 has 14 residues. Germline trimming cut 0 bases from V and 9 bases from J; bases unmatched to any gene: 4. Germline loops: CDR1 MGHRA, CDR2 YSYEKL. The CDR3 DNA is TGCGCCAGCAGCCAAGAAGGGGGCTACCGGGAGCTGTTTTTT. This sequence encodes CASSQEGGYRELFF.

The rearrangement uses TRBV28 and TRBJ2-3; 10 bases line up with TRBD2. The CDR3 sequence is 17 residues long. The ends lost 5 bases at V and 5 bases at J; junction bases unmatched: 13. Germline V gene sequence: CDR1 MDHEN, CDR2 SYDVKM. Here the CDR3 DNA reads TGTGCCAGCAGTCCGCGGGCAGCGGGAGGGCCACTAGATACGCAGTATTTT. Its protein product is CASSPRAAGGPLDTQYF.

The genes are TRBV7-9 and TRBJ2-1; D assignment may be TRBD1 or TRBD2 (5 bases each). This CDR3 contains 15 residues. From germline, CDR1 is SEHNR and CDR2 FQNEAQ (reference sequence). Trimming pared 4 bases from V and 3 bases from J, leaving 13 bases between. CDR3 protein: CASSSTGDGYNEQFF. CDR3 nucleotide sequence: TGTGCCAGCAGCTCAACCGGGGACGGCTACAATGAGCAGTTCTTC.

The CDR3 DNA sequence: TGTGCCAGCAGCCAGCCGGACTCTTTCGGGGACGAGACCCAGTACTTC. Protein product: CASSQPDSFGDETQYF. V usage is TRBV21-1 and J usage is TRBJ2-5; TRBD1, as called in the table, went unchecked against the DNA. TRBV21-1 is listed as a pseudogene. The CDR3 spans 16 residues.

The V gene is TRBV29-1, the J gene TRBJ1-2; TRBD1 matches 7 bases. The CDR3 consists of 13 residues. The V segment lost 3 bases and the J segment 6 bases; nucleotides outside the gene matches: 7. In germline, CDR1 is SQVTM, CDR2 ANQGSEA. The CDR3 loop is CSVEKGAGHGYTF. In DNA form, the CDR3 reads TGCAGCGTTGAGAAGGGGGCTGGGCATGGCTACACCTTC.

CDR3 in DNA: TGTGCCAGCAGTCTGACAGCTTACACCGGGGAGCTGTTTTTT. As protein: CASSLTAYTGELFF. The chain is built from TRBV28 and TRBJ2-2; D is perhaps TRBD1 (5 bases). V shed 5 bases and J shed 3 bases, with 10 bases lying between them. Germline CDR1 and CDR2: MDHEN and SYDVKM. This CDR3 contains 14 residues. Using reference TRBV28 and TRBJ2-2 for the parts outside the CDR3, the full variable domain is DVKVTQSSRYLVKRTGEKVFLECVQDMDHENMFWYRQDPGLGLRLIYFSYDVKMKEKGDIPEGYSVSREKKERFSLILESASTNQTSMYLCASSLTAYTGELFFGEGSRLTVL.

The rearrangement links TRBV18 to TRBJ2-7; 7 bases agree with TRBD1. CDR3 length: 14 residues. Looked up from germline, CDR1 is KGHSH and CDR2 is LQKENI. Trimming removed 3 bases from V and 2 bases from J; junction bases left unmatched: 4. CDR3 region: CASSPTGLPYEQYF. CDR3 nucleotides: TGTGCCAGCTCACCGACAGGGTTGCCCTACGAGCAGTACTTC. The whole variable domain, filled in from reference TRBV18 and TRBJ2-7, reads NAGVMQNPRHLVRRRGQEARLRCSPMKGHSHVYWYRQLPEEGLKFMVYLQKENIIDESGMPKERFSAEFPKEGPSILRIQQVVRGDSAAYFCASSPTGLPYEQYFGPGTRLTVT.

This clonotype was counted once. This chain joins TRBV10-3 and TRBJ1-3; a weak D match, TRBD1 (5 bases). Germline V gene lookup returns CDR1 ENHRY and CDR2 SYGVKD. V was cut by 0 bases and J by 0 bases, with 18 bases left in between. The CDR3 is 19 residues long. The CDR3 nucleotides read TGTGCCATCAGTGAGTCAAAGAGTAGCGACAGACGCTCTGGAAACACCATATATTTT. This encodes CAISESKSSDRRSGNTIYF.

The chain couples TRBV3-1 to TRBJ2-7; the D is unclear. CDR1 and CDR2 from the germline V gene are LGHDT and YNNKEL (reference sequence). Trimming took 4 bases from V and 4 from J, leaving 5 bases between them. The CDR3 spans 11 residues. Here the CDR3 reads CASSRGYEQYF. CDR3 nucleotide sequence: TGTGCCAGCAGCCGCGGATACGAGCAGTACTTC.

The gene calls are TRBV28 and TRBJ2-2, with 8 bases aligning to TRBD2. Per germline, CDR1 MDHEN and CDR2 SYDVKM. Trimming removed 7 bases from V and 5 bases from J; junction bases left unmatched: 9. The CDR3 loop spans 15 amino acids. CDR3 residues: CASKSGGSGTGELFF. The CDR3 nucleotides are TGTGCCAGCAAATCGGGGGGGAGTGGTACCGGGGAGCTGTTTTTT.

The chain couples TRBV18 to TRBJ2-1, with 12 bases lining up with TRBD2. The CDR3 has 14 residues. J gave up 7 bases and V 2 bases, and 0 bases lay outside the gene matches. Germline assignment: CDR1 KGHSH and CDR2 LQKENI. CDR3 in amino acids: CASSPGTSGNEQFF. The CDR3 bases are TGTGCCAGCTCACCAGGGACTAGCGGGAATGAGCAGTTCTTC.

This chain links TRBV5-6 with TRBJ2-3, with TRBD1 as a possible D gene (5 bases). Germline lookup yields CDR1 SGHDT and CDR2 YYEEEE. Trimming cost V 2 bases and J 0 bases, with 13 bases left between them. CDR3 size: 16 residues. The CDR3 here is CASSFEDTYSTDTQYF. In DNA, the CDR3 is TGTGCCAGCAGCTTCGAGGACACCTATAGCACAGATACGCAGTATTTT. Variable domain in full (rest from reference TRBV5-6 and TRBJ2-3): DAGVTQSPTHLIKTRGQQVTLRCSPKSGHDTVSWYQQALGQGPQFIFQYYEEEERQRGNFPDRFSGHQFPNYSSELNVNALLLGDSALYLCASSFEDTYSTDTQYFGPGTRLTVL.

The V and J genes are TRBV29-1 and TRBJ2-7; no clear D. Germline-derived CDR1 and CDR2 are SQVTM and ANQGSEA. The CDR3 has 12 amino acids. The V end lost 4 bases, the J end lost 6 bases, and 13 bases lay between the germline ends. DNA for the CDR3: TGCAGCGTTGCCCCTAATCTGGGCGAGCAGTACTTC. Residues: CSVAPNLGEQYF.

CDR3 in amino acids: CASSRPGQGPYEQYF. For the CDR3, the DNA is TGCGCCAGCAGCCGCCCGGGACAGGGCCCCTACGAGCAGTACTTC. The rearrangement uses TRBV4-3 and TRBJ2-7, with 9 bases aligning to TRBD1. The CDR3 covers 15 residues. With V trimmed by 4 bases and J by 2 bases, 6 bases remained unmatched. Germline V CDR1 and CDR2: LGHNA, YSLEER.

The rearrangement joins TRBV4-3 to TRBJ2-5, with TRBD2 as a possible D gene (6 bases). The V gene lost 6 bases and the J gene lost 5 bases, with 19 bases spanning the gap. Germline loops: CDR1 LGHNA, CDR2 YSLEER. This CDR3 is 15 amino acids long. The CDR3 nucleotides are TGCGCCAGCAGGAGCGGGCCCGGAATTTGGGAGACCCAGTACTTC. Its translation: CASRSGPGIWETQYF.

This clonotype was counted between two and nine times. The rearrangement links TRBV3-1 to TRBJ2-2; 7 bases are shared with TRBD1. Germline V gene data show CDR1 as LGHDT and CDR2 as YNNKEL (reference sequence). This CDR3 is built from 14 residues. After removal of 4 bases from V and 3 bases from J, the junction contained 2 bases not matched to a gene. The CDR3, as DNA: TGTGCCAGCAGCCCCGGGACAGACACCGGGGAGCTGTTTTTT. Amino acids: CASSPGTDTGELFF.

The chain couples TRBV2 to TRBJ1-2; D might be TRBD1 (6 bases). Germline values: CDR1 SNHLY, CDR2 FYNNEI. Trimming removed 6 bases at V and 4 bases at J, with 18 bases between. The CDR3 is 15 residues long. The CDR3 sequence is CASRLEAGEGYGYTF. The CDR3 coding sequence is TGTGCCAGCAGATTGGAGGCAGGGGAGGGCTATGGCTACACCTTC.

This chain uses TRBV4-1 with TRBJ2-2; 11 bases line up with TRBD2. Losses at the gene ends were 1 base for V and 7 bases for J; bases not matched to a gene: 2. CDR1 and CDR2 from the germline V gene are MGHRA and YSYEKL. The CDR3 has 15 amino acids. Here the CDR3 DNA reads TGCGCCAGCAGCCAAGCCACTAGCGGGAGCGGGGAGCTGTTTTTT. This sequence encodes CASSQATSGSGELFF.

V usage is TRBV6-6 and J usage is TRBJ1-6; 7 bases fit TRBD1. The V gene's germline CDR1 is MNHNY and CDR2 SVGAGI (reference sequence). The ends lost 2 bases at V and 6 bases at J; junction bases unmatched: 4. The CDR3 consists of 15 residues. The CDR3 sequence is CASSYAAGGNSPLHF. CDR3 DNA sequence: TGTGCCAGCAGTTACGCGGCAGGGGGTAATTCACCCCTCCACTTT.

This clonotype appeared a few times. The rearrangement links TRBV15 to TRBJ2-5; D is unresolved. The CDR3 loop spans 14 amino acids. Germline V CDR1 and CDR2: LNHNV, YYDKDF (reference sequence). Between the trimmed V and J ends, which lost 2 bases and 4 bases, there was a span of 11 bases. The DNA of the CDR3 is TGTGCCACCAGCAGAAGCCGAACACCAGAGACCCAGTACTTC. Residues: CATSRSRTPETQYF.

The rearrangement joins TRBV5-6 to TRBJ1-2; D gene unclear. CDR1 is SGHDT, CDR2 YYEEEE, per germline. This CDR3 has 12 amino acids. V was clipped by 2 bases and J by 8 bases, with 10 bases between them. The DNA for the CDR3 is TGTGCCAGCAGCTTTGACGAACGGGGCTACACCTTC. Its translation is CASSFDERGYTF.

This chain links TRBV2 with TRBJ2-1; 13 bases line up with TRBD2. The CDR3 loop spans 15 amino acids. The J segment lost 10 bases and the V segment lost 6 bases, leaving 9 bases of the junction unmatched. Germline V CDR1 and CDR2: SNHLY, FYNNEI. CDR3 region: CASRELAGGPSEQFF. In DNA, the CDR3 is TGTGCCAGCAGGGAACTAGCGGGAGGGCCATCCGAGCAGTTCTTC.

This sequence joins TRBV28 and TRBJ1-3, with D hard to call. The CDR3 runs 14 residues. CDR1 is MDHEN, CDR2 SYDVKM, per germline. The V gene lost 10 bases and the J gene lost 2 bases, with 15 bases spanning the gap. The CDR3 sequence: CATEKWRTGNTIYF. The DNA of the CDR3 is TGTGCCACCGAGAAGTGGAGGACTGGAAACACCATATATTTT.

CDR3 protein: CASPRAGLNEQFF. In nucleotides, the CDR3 is TGTGCCAGCCCCCGGGCAGGGCTCAATGAGCAGTTCTTC. The J gene is TRBJ2-1, the V gene TRBV19; D is possibly TRBD1 (5 bases). The V gene lost 9 bases and the J gene lost 6 bases, with 15 bases spanning the gap. This CDR3 contains 13 residues. Per germline, CDR1 LNHDA and CDR2 SQIVND (reference sequence). Variable domain in full (rest from reference TRBV19 and TRBJ2-1): DGGITQSPKYLFRKEGQNVTLSCEQNLNHDAMYWYRQDPGQGLRLIYYSQIVNDFQKGDIAEGYSVSREKKESFPLTVTSAQKNPTAFYLCASPRAGLNEQFFGPGTRLTVL.

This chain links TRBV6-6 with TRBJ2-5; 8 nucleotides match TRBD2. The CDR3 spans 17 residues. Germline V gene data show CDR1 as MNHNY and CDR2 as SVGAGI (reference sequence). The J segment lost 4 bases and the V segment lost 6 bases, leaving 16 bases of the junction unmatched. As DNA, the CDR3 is TGTGCCAGCAGCCCGACTGACGGGAGGGCTCGGAGAGAGACCCAGTACTTC. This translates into CASSPTDGRARRETQYF.

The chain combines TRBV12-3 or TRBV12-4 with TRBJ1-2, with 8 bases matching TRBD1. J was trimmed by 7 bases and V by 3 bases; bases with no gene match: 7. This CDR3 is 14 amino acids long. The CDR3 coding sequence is TGTGCCAGCAGTTTCGGTGGCAGGGGGCTTGGCTACACCTTC. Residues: CASSFGGRGLGYTF.